A selection of T cell receptor beta chains follows, all from one sample in a study of shared clonotypes between healthy human individuals. Using immunoSEQ multiplex PCR, the repertoire was profiled, and TCRdb retains in-frame clones only, with some absent. The sample contains some 660,000 clones, roughly 73% of which appear only once. Sequences were obtained from memory CD4+ T cells sorted from blood. These TCRs come from a woman in her twenties or thirties in good health. Both conserved end residues are part of each CDR3. Each record gives: clone size, J gene, D gene, V gene, CDR3 DNA, CDR3 protein. D genes are given only for firm matches. Part of the rows lack a size; the others show once, few, many or a class for expanded clones.

clone size: once; J gene: TRBJ2-7; D gene: -; V gene: TRBV5-1; CDR3 DNA: TGCGCCAGCAGCTTGGCCGGCGATATGAGCTCCTACGAGCAGTACTTC; CDR3 protein: CASSLAGDMSSYEQYF
clone size: -; J gene: TRBJ1-5; D gene: -; V gene: TRBV28; CDR3 DNA: TGTGCCAGCAGTCTGACGGGGGGGAGCCAGCCCCAGCATTTT; CDR3 protein: CASSLTGGSQPQHF
clone size: -; J gene: TRBJ2-3; D gene: TRBD2; V gene: TRBV12-5; CDR3 DNA: TGTGCTAGTGCTTTCACCATAGGGCGGGAGGCACCAGATACGCAGTATTTT; CDR3 protein: CASAFTIGREAPDTQYF
clone size: -; J gene: TRBJ1-3; D gene: -; V gene: TRBV28; CDR3 DNA: TGTGCCAGCAGTTCGGGTAGTGTGACCGCGCTCCGTACTGGAAACACCATATATTTT; CDR3 protein: CASSSGSVTALRTGNTIYF
clone size: -; J gene: TRBJ2-3; D gene: -; V gene: TRBV2; CDR3 DNA: TGTGCCAGCAGGGAGGCCACAGATACGCAGTATTTT; CDR3 protein: CASREATDTQYF
clone size: -; J gene: TRBJ1-1; D gene: -; V gene: TRBV6-1; CDR3 DNA: TGTGCCAGCCGCCAGACGGGCAACACTGAAGCTTTCTTT; CDR3 protein: CASRQTGNTEAFF
clone size: -; J gene: TRBJ1-2; D gene: -; V gene: TRBV5-4; CDR3 DNA: TGTGCCAGCAGCCCGGACAGCGGCCCCTATGGCTACACCTTC; CDR3 protein: CASSPDSGPYGYTF
clone size: -; J gene: TRBJ1-2; D gene: -; V gene: TRBV4-1; CDR3 DNA: TGCGCCAGCAGCCAAGGGGTCAGCCTGACCGCTAACTATGGCTACACCTTC; CDR3 protein: CASSQGVSLTANYGYTF
clone size: -; J gene: TRBJ1-2; D gene: TRBD1; V gene: TRBV19; CDR3 DNA: TGTGCCAGTAGTATAGGCCGACAGGGTGGCAACTATGGCTACACCTTC; CDR3 protein: CASSIGRQGGNYGYTF
clone size: -; J gene: TRBJ1-3; D gene: -; V gene: TRBV28; CDR3 DNA: TGTGCCAGCAGTTTGGGAGGGTATGGAAACACCATATATTTT; CDR3 protein: CASSLGGYGNTIYF
clone size: -; J gene: TRBJ1-3; D gene: TRBD1; V gene: TRBV7-9; CDR3 DNA: TGTGCCAGCAGCTTCAGGGGGCTGGACACCATATATTTT; CDR3 protein: CASSFRGLDTIYF
clone size: -; J gene: TRBJ2-2; D gene: TRBD2; V gene: TRBV18; CDR3 DNA: TGTGCCAGCTCACCGCTAGCGGGCGCGAACACCGGGGAGCTGTTTTTT; CDR3 protein: CASSPLAGANTGELFF
clone size: -; J gene: TRBJ2-7; D gene: -; V gene: TRBV7-3; CDR3 DNA: TGTGCCAGCAGCTTAACGTCCGGGCGGCAATACGAGCAGTACTTC; CDR3 protein: CASSLTSGRQYEQYF
clone size: -; J gene: TRBJ2-1; D gene: -; V gene: TRBV2; CDR3 DNA: TGTGCCAGCAGTGAGGCCACTGGGGCCTACAATGAGCAGTTCTTC; CDR3 protein: CASSEATGAYNEQFF
clone size: -; J gene: TRBJ1-1; D gene: -; V gene: TRBV4-1; CDR3 DNA: TGCGCCAGCAGGCCCCCCGGACAGAACACTGAAGCTTTCTTT; CDR3 protein: CASRPPGQNTEAFF
clone size: -; J gene: TRBJ2-7; D gene: -; V gene: TRBV7-8; CDR3 DNA: TGTGCCAGCAGCTTAGCGCGGGTGGGAGCTACCCTCCAAGAGCAGTACTTC; CDR3 protein: CASSLARVGATLQEQYF
clone size: -; J gene: TRBJ1-4; D gene: TRBD1; V gene: TRBV28; CDR3 DNA: TGTGCCAGCAGGAATACAGGGGTGGAGGAAAAACTGTTTTTT; CDR3 protein: CASRNTGVEEKLFF
clone size: -; J gene: TRBJ2-7; D gene: -; V gene: TRBV28; CDR3 DNA: TGTGCCAGCAGTTTTGACGAGCAGTACTTC; CDR3 protein: CASSFDEQYF
clone size: -; J gene: TRBJ2-3; D gene: -; V gene: TRBV7-2; CDR3 DNA: TGTGCCAGCAGCTTAGACACAGATACGCAGTATTTT; CDR3 protein: CASSLDTDTQYF
clone size: -; J gene: TRBJ2-1; D gene: TRBD2; V gene: TRBV30; CDR3 DNA: TGTGCCCGGAAGAGCGGGATTTACAATGAGCAGTTCTTC; CDR3 protein: CARKSGIYNEQFF
clone size: few; J gene: TRBJ1-1; D gene: TRBD1; V gene: TRBV29-1; CDR3 DNA: TGCAGCGCTACCACAGGGGGAAACACTGAAGCTTTCTTT; CDR3 protein: CSATTGGNTEAFF
clone size: -; J gene: TRBJ1-2; D gene: TRBD1; V gene: TRBV5-4; CDR3 DNA: TGTGCCAGCAGCCGGGACAGGGAACAAGATGGCTACACCTTC; CDR3 protein: CASSRDREQDGYTF
clone size: -; J gene: TRBJ2-7; D gene: -; V gene: TRBV28; CDR3 DNA: TGTGCCAGCAGTTTGTACGGGACGTATGTCAGATACGAGCAGTACTTC; CDR3 protein: CASSLYGTYVRYEQYF
clone size: few; J gene: TRBJ2-5; D gene: -; V gene: TRBV2; CDR3 DNA: TGTGCCAGCACCGATGACAGAGCCCAAGAGACCCAGTACTTC; CDR3 protein: CASTDDRAQETQYF
clone size: -; J gene: TRBJ2-5; D gene: TRBD2; V gene: TRBV5-1; CDR3 DNA: TGCGCCAGCAGCAATAGCGGGCCAGAGACCCAGTACTTC; CDR3 protein: CASSNSGPETQYF
clone size: few; J gene: TRBJ1-4; D gene: TRBD1; V gene: TRBV28; CDR3 DNA: TGTGCCAGCAGTCCACAGGGGGCTGGTGAAAAACTGTTTTTT; CDR3 protein: CASSPQGAGEKLFF
clone size: -; J gene: TRBJ1-5; D gene: -; V gene: TRBV7-2; CDR3 DNA: TGTGCCAGCAGCTACGGGACAACTAGCAATCAGCCCCAGCATTTT; CDR3 protein: CASSYGTTSNQPQHF
clone size: few; J gene: TRBJ1-1; D gene: -; V gene: TRBV27; CDR3 DNA: TGTGCCAGCAGTGGATGGGGACAGAACACTGAAGCTTTCTTT; CDR3 protein: CASSGWGQNTEAFF
clone size: -; J gene: TRBJ2-2; D gene: -; V gene: TRBV21-1; CDR3 DNA: TGTGCCAGCAGCACGGGACGGAAGATCACCGGGGAGCTGTTTTTT; CDR3 protein: CASSTGRKITGELFF
clone size: once; J gene: TRBJ2-7; D gene: -; V gene: TRBV19; CDR3 DNA: TGTGCCAGTAGTGCAGGGTCAGGCGGCTACGAGCAGTACTTC; CDR3 protein: CASSAGSGGYEQYF
clone size: once; J gene: TRBJ1-5; D gene: -; V gene: TRBV15; CDR3 DNA: TGTGCCACCAGCAGAGGCGGCAATCAGCCCCAGCATTTT; CDR3 protein: CATSRGGNQPQHF
clone size: -; J gene: TRBJ1-1; D gene: -; V gene: TRBV6-5; CDR3 DNA: TGTGCCAGCAGTTACCGGGGGGGAAACACTGAAGCTTTCTTT; CDR3 protein: CASSYRGGNTEAFF
clone size: -; J gene: TRBJ2-7; D gene: -; V gene: TRBV6-1; CDR3 DNA: TGTGCCAGCAGTGGGCGTGGTCTCGAGCAGTACTTC; CDR3 protein: CASSGRGLEQYF
clone size: -; J gene: TRBJ2-1; D gene: -; V gene: TRBV28; CDR3 DNA: TGTGCCAGCAGTTCCCCTAGCGCGAGCTCCTACAATGAGCAGTTCTTC; CDR3 protein: CASSSPSASSYNEQFF
clone size: -; J gene: TRBJ1-5; D gene: -; V gene: TRBV7-6; CDR3 DNA: TGTGCCAGCAGCTCCCGCGGAGGCCTAGGTCGGCCCCAGCATTTT; CDR3 protein: CASSSRGGLGRPQHF
clone size: -; J gene: TRBJ2-1; D gene: TRBD2; V gene: TRBV5-6; CDR3 DNA: TGTGCCAGCAGCTTTTATGGACTAGCGGAATACAATGAGCAGTTCTTC; CDR3 protein: CASSFYGLAEYNEQFF
clone size: -; J gene: TRBJ1-3; D gene: TRBD1; V gene: TRBV6-6; CDR3 DNA: TGTGCCAGCCGCGAAGCAGGGGGCCTAAACACCATATATTTT; CDR3 protein: CASREAGGLNTIYF
clone size: -; J gene: TRBJ1-2; D gene: -; V gene: TRBV10-3; CDR3 DNA: TGTGCCATCAGTGTTGGCAGGAGCTATGGCTACACCTTC; CDR3 protein: CAISVGRSYGYTF
clone size: -; J gene: TRBJ1-4; D gene: -; V gene: TRBV5-1; CDR3 DNA: TGCGCCAGCAGCTGGACACTCCGCGGCAGTGAAAAACTGTTTTTT; CDR3 protein: CASSWTLRGSEKLFF